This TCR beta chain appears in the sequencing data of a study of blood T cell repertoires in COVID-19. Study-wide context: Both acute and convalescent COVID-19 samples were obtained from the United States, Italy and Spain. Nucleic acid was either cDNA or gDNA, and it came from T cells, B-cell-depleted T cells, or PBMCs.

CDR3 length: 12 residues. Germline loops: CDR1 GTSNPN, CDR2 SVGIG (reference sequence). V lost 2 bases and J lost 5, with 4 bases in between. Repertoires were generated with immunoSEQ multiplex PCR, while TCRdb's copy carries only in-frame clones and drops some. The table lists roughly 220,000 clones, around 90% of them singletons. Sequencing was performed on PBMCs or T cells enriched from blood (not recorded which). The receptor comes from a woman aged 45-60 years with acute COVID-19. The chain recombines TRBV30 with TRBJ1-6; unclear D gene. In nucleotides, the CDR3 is TGTGCCTGGAGTTACAATAATTCACCCCTCCACTTT. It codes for CAWSYNNSPLHF.